A selection of T cell receptor beta chains follows, all from one sample in a study of T cell responses to AZD1222 COVID-19 vaccine. Sequencing was performed with immunoSEQ multiplex PCR; in TCRdb, only in-frame clones are kept and a portion is missing. The sample gives about 72,000 clones, roughly nine tenths of which show up once; about 28% is in the top ten. The specimen comprised peripheral blood, sampled 28 days after the second AZD1222 dose. These receptors came from an adult who received the AZD1222 COVID-19 vaccine. Each CDR3 is given with its conserved first and last residue. The D gene is left open where the match is weak. The size field is filled for only some rows; it gives once, few, many or a size class.

TGTGCCAGCAGCCATGAGGGGAGGGTTCAGGGCACTGAAGCTTTCTTT	CASSHEGRVQGTEAFF	NA	NA	TRBV4-2	TRBJ1-1
TGTGCCAGCAGCTACGGACCCACCTCAGACACTGAAGCTTTCTTT	CASSYGPTSDTEAFF	NA	NA	TRBV5-6	TRBJ1-1
TGTGCCAGCAGTTTATATTCGGAGATCTCCTACGAGCAGTACTTC	CASSLYSEISYEQYF	NA	once	TRBV27	TRBJ2-7
TGTGCCAGCAGCTCCTCAGTTGGGGGGAGGGGCACAGATACGCAGTATTTT	CASSSSVGGRGTDTQYF	TRBD2	NA	TRBV9	TRBJ2-3
TGTGCCAGTAGTACCCCCCAGACAGTGATGAACACTGAAGCTTTCTTT	CASSTPQTVMNTEAFF	NA	NA	TRBV19	TRBJ1-1
TGCGCCAGCAGCTTTGGGGCCCGGCCGAAAGGGAACAATGAGCAGTTCTTC	CASSFGARPKGNNEQFF	NA	NA	TRBV5-1	TRBJ2-1
TGTGCCAGCAGCTTGGGGGGCCACACAGATACGCAGTATTTT	CASSLGGHTDTQYF	NA	NA	TRBV7-9	TRBJ2-3
TGCGCCAGCACCCGAGGGGAGGGGGAAAAACTGTTTTTT	CASTRGEGEKLFF	NA	few	TRBV10-2	TRBJ1-4
TGTGCCAGCAGCTGGGACAGTTACTATGGCTACACCTTC	CASSWDSYYGYTF	TRBD1	NA	TRBV7-9	TRBJ1-2
TGTGCCAGCAGTTTATGGTTAGATTCACCCCTCCACTTT	CASSLWLDSPLHF	NA	NA	TRBV12-3/TRBV12-4	TRBJ1-6
TGTGCCAGCAGCTTCTCGGGACTTCCCTACGAGCAGTACTTC	CASSFSGLPYEQYF	NA	NA	TRBV7-9	TRBJ2-7
TGTGCCAGCAGCTGGGACCCTATAGCCGGCAATGAGCAGTTCTTC	CASSWDPIAGNEQFF	NA	NA	TRBV5-6	TRBJ2-1
TGTGCCAGCAGCGTAGAAGGGGGAGCTGGCCCAGATACGCAGTATTTT	CASSVEGGAGPDTQYF	NA	NA	TRBV9	TRBJ2-3
TGTGCCAGCAGCTTAGGGCAGAGGTCCTACGAGCAGTACTTC	CASSLGQRSYEQYF	NA	once	TRBV11-2	TRBJ2-7
TGTGCCAGCTCAGGACAGGGCTACGAGCAGTACTTC	CASSGQGYEQYF	TRBD1	once	TRBV18	TRBJ2-7
TGTGCCAGCAGTGATCGACAGGAAAATTCACCCCTCCACTTT	CASSDRQENSPLHF	NA	NA	TRBV6-1	TRBJ1-6
TGTGCCAGCCAAACAGGGGCGGATGGCTACACCTTC	CASQTGADGYTF	TRBD1	once	TRBV2	TRBJ1-2
TGTGCCACCAGTGAACGGGGACAGGGGCCAGATACGCAGTATTTT	CATSERGQGPDTQYF	TRBD1	once	TRBV24-1	TRBJ2-3
TGCGCCAGCAGCCACGGCCGGGACAGGGCTAACTATGGCTACACCTTC	CASSHGRDRANYGYTF	TRBD1	few	TRBV5-1	TRBJ1-2
TGTGCCAGCAGCGGCACAGGGAGGTATACGCAGTATTTT	CASSGTGRYTQYF	NA	NA	TRBV9	TRBJ2-3
TGTGCCAGCAGCCTAAGGCGGCGGGAGGGTTACGAGCAGTACTTC	CASSLRRREGYEQYF	TRBD2	NA	TRBV7-3	TRBJ2-7
TGTGCCTTAGCATGGTTAGGGACAGGTAAAGAGACCCAGTACTTC	CALAWLGTGKETQYF	TRBD1	NA	TRBV7-9	TRBJ2-5
TGTGCCAGCACCCCAGGGACTTTTAAAGAGACCCAGTACTTC	CASTPGTFKETQYF	NA	once	TRBV3-1/TRBV3-2	TRBJ2-5
TGTGCCAGCAGCCCCGGTTGGGGTGACACTGAAGCTTTCTTT	CASSPGWGDTEAFF	NA	NA	TRBV14	TRBJ1-1
TGTGCCAGCTTTCCTATAATCACTGAGAGCAATCAGCCCCAGCATTTT	CASFPIITESNQPQHF	NA	NA	TRBV7-3	TRBJ1-5
TGTGCCAGTAGTGCAAACCCAGGGGAGAGGAATCAGCCCCAGCATTTT	CASSANPGERNQPQHF	NA	NA	TRBV19	TRBJ1-5
TGTGCCAGCAGCCTTCAGGCGAGCACAGATACGCAGTATTTT	CASSLQASTDTQYF	NA	NA	TRBV7-3	TRBJ2-3